A single sample gave rise to the 29 T cell receptor beta chains below, sequenced in a study of metastatic and nonmetastatic thyroid tumors (dated by TCRdb to about 2020). Before undergoing thyroid surgery, none of the patients had been given any kind of treatment. The protocol used for the library was PCR. Sequencing instrument: Illumina HiSeq 4000. TCRdb itself trimmed the public reads at Q25 with fastp, ran MiXCR and retained productive beta chains. Here the sample has approximately 24,000 clones; 15% occur a single time. 2.5% to 3.5% of the sample lies in the top ten. The sample taken for sequencing was blood. The receptors come from a female donor with papillary thyroid cancer or a benign thyroid nodule (not recorded which). Some clones in this sample may be carry-over from other donors' samples.

This clone was counted at least ten times. This chain links TRBV6-2 or TRBV6-3 with TRBJ1-1, with 8 bases identical to TRBD1. Germline lookup yields CDR1 MNHEY and CDR2 SVGEGT. This CDR3 has 12 amino acids. Trimming took 6 bases from V and 4 from J; bases not matched to a gene: 1. The CDR3 region has the DNA TGTGCCAGCAGAGACAGGGGCACTGAAGCTTTCTTT. Encoded protein: CASRDRGTEAFF.

In its sample, this clone was seen many times. V is TRBV4-2 and J is TRBJ2-3, with 16 bases that match TRBD2. The CDR3 runs to 19 residues. V shed 2 bases, J shed 5 bases, and the junction held 10 bases outside the gene matches. Germline V gene data show CDR1 as LGHNA and CDR2 as YNFKEQ. The CDR3 loop reads CASSQTVGTSGRVIDTQYF. The CDR3 DNA sequence: TGTGCCAGCAGCCAAACGGTGGGGACTAGCGGGAGGGTTATAGATACGCAGTATTTT.

This clone occurred many times. The chain couples TRBV12-3 or TRBV12-4 to TRBJ2-1; 14 bases fit TRBD2. The CDR3 length is 15 residues. V shed 3 bases, J shed 7 bases, and the junction held 2 bases outside the gene matches. Written as DNA, the CDR3 is TGTGCCAGCAGTTTCGGGACTAGCGGGAGTAATGAGCAGTTCTTC. Encoded protein: CASSFGTSGSNEQFF.

This clone was observed many times. This chain uses TRBV9 with TRBJ2-1; 9 bases are shared with TRBD2. The V and J ends lost 0 bases and 6 bases, in that order; junction bases with no gene match: 13. From germline, CDR1 is SGDLS and CDR2 YYNGEE. There are 18 residues in the CDR3. This CDR3 is CASSVATTGLAGTNEQFF. CDR3 bases: TGTGCCAGCAGCGTAGCTACGACGGGGCTAGCGGGAACCAATGAGCAGTTCTTC.

In its sample, this clone was seen many times. The rearrangement links TRBV6-1 to TRBJ2-3; 10 bases align to TRBD1. Looked up from germline, CDR1 is MNHNS and CDR2 is SASEGT. Trimming took 2 bases from V and 4 from J; bases not matched to a gene: 3. This CDR3 has 15 residues. CDR3 nucleotides: TGTGCCAGCAGTGAATGGGACAGGGGCTCAGATACGCAGTATTTT. Translated: CASSEWDRGSDTQYF.

The chain has TRBV20-1 and TRBJ2-7; tentative D call: TRBD2 (6 bases). Germline loops: CDR1 DFQATT, CDR2 SNEGSKA (reference sequence). The CDR3 is made up of 11 amino acids. V lost 5 bases and J lost 6, with 11 bases in between. The CDR3, as DNA: TGCAGTGCTGACACTAGCTTCGAGCAGTACTTC. Translated, it gives CSADTSFEQYF.

This clone was picked up a small number of times. The V and J genes are TRBV2 and TRBJ2-7; tentatively, D is TRBD2 (5 bases). This CDR3 comprises 12 residues. Germline-derived CDR1 and CDR2 are SNHLY and FYNNEI. With 6 bases removed from V and 6 bases from J, the gap between germline ends came to 12 bases. CDR3 bases: TGTGCCAGCAGCTTAGAGGGAAGCGAGCAGTACTTC. It encodes CASSLEGSEQYF.

This clone was picked up a small number of times. A much larger clone lies one base from this, so it may be a read error. The chain joins TRBV15 to TRBJ1-4, with D hard to call. From germline, CDR1 is LNHNV and CDR2 YYDKDF (reference sequence). The CDR3 runs 16 residues. V lost 5 bases to trimming and J lost 5 bases, with 18 bases between them. CDR3 residues: CATSQRVSGWNEKLFF. DNA for the CDR3: TGTGCCACCAGCCAAAGGGTGTCGGGGTGGAATGAAAAACTGTTTTTT. The complete variable domain, with remaining parts taken from reference TRBV15 and TRBJ1-4, reads DAMVIQNPRYQVTQFGKPVTLSCSQTLNHNVMYWYQQKSSQAPKLLFHYYDKDFNNEADTPDNFQSRRPNTSFCFLDIRSPGLGDTAMYLCATSQRVSGWNEKLFFGSGTQLSVL.

This clone is medium-sized in the sample. The rearrangement uses TRBV4-1 and TRBJ1-5; D is uncertain. The germline gives CDR1 MGHRA, CDR2 YSYEKL. Trimming pared 0 bases from V and 3 bases from J, leaving 9 bases between. The CDR3 has 15 amino acids. CDR3 in DNA: TGCGCCAGCAGCCAAGATCACGGCCACAATCAGCCCCAGCATTTT. It codes for CASSQDHGHNQPQHF.

Many counts were recorded for this clone. The V gene is TRBV15, the J gene TRBJ1-4; 7 bases are shared with TRBD1. V gave up 5 bases and J gave up 0 bases; unmatched junction bases: 9. The germline V gene has CDR1 LNHNV and CDR2 YYDKDF (reference sequence). This CDR3 contains 17 residues. Here the CDR3 DNA reads TGTGCCACCAGCTCCCGACACACAGGGGCAACTAATGAAAAACTGTTTTTT. Translating it yields CATSSRHTGATNEKLFF.

This clone was recorded at least ten times. J is TRBJ2-1 and V is TRBV12-3 or TRBV12-4; 8 bases map to TRBD1. The CDR3 runs 15 residues. V shed 5 bases, J shed 2 bases, and the junction held 5 bases outside the gene matches. The CDR3 loop is CASSQGTGAYNEQFF. DNA for the CDR3: TGTGCCAGCAGTCAAGGGACAGGAGCCTACAATGAGCAGTTCTTC.

This clone has a count of ten or more. Other DNA sequences from this sample encode an identical CDR3 as well. The chain has TRBV18 and TRBJ2-1; 9 nucleotides match TRBD1. The CDR3 consists of 15 residues. With V trimmed by 5 bases and J by 8 bases, 10 bases remained unmatched. CDR1 KGHSH and CDR2 LQKENI come from the germline V gene. CDR3 nucleotides: TGTGCCAGCTCATTTGGGACAGGGTCCGGCGATGAGCAGTTCTTC. This sequence encodes CASSFGTGSGDEQFF.

This clone was seen at least ten times. The chain recombines TRBV29-1 with TRBJ2-4; 10 bases are a match to TRBD2. CDR1 is SQVTM, CDR2 ANQGSEA, per germline. Unmatched junction bases numbered 6, after V lost 6 bases and J lost 1 base. The CDR3 sequence is 15 residues long. The CDR3, as DNA: TGCAGCGTCTCTAGCGGGAGCCCGGCCAAAAACATTCAGTACTTC. It codes for CSVSSGSPAKNIQYF.

This clone has at least ten counts. Here the CDR3 reads CSVLLATNEKLFF. CDR3 DNA sequence: TGCAGCGTGCTCCTCGCAACTAATGAAAAACTGTTTTTT. The chain combines TRBV29-1 with TRBJ1-4, with D hard to call. The CDR3 has 13 amino acids. CDR1 and CDR2 from the germline V gene are SQVTM and ANQGSEA. V gave up 6 bases and J gave up 0 bases, with 8 bases separating them.

As to this clone: This may stem from a read error, because a much larger clone lies one nucleotide away. V and J are TRBV14 and TRBJ2-5, with TRBD2 identical over 8 bases. Trimming cost V 1 base and J 6 bases; bases outside gene matches: 7. Looked up from germline, CDR1 is SGHDN and CDR2 is FVKESK. CDR3 length: 15 residues. CDR3 in amino acids: CASSQVFSGSQTQYF. Written as DNA, the CDR3 is TGTGCCAGCAGCCAAGTTTTCAGCGGGAGCCAGACCCAGTACTTC.

This clone was counted many times. DNA of the CDR3: TGTGCCAGCAGTTTACAGGGGAATGAGCAGTTCTTC. Its translation is CASSLQGNEQFF. This chain uses TRBV6-1 with TRBJ2-1, with 7 bases matching TRBD1. CDR1 MNHNS and CDR2 SASEGT come from the germline V gene. V was clipped by 5 bases and J by 7 bases; unmatched bases: 2. The CDR3 extends over 12 amino acids.

This clone was seen at least ten times. This chain joins TRBV9 and TRBJ2-2; D remains ambiguous. The germline V gene encodes CDR1 SGDLS and CDR2 YYNGEE. Trimming pared 0 bases from V and 6 bases from J, leaving 6 bases between. The CDR3 spans 13 residues. CDR3 residues: CASSVAGSGELFF. Here the CDR3 DNA reads TGTGCCAGCAGCGTAGCTGGGTCCGGGGAGCTGTTTTTT.

This clone was recorded many times. The rearrangement joins TRBV7-9 to TRBJ1-1, with a tentative D call TRBD1 (6 bases). This CDR3 contains 13 residues. Trimming removed 3 bases at V and 9 bases at J, with 14 bases between. CDR1 and CDR2 (germline): SEHNR, FQNEAQ (reference sequence). The CDR3 region is CASSLSDRRKAFF. The CDR3 DNA reads as TGTGCCAGCAGCTTGTCAGACAGGAGAAAAGCTTTCTTT.

By share, this clone counts as medium-sized. This rearrangement joins TRBV4-3 to TRBJ2-1; 10 nucleotides match TRBD1. The V and J ends lost 5 bases and 7 bases, in that order; junction bases with no gene match: 8. The CDR3 is 15 amino acids. CDR1 and CDR2 (germline): LGHNA, YSLEER. CDR3 sequence: CASSRGTGVGNEQFF. The DNA for the CDR3 is TGCGCCAGCAGCAGGGGGACAGGGGTTGGGAATGAGCAGTTCTTC.

This clone was seen ten or more times. The V and J genes are TRBV7-2 and TRBJ2-3; D call uncertain. In germline, CDR1 is SGHTA, CDR2 FQGNSA. The V end lost 6 bases, the J end lost 4 bases, and 14 bases lay between the germline ends. This CDR3 has 14 amino acids. The DNA of the CDR3 is TGTGCCAGCAGGGCCCCTATAAGTGCAGATACGCAGTATTTT. Translation: CASRAPISADTQYF.

This clone was picked up many times. The rearrangement uses TRBV9 and TRBJ2-1; TRBD2 matches 11 bases. This CDR3 comprises 17 residues. Germline V gene lookup returns CDR1 SGDLS and CDR2 YYNGEE. V gave up 4 bases and J gave up 6 bases; unmatched junction bases: 12. In DNA, the CDR3 is TGTGCCAGCAGCCGTATTGCTACTAGCGGGAGATTCAATGAGCAGTTCTTC. Protein sequence: CASSRIATSGRFNEQFF.

This clone showed up many times. DNA of the CDR3: TGTGCCAGCAGCCGGGGACTAGGTCAGGAGACCCAGTACTTC. Translating gives CASSRGLGQETQYF. V gene TRBV11-3 combines with J gene TRBJ2-5; 8 bases map to TRBD2. Germline lookup yields CDR1 SGHNT and CDR2 YENEEA. CDR3 size: 14 residues. The J segment lost 5 bases and the V segment lost 5 bases, leaving 7 bases of the junction unmatched.

This clone is judged medium-sized. The chain is built from TRBV28 and TRBJ2-7; maybe TRBD2 (5 bases). Trimming took off 6 bases at V and 6 bases at J, with 12 bases between the two ends. The V gene's germline CDR1 is MDHEN and CDR2 SYDVKM. The CDR3 length is 12 residues. The CDR3 bases are TGTGCCAGCAGCCCAACTAGTTTCGAGCAGTACTTC. This sequence encodes CASSPTSFEQYF.

The table lists this clone with many counts. V is TRBV7-9 and J is TRBJ2-2; tentative D call: TRBD2 (5 bases). Germline lookup yields CDR1 SEHNR and CDR2 FQNEAQ (reference sequence). The CDR3 is made up of 17 amino acids. The V end lost 5 bases, the J end lost 0 bases, and 16 bases lay between the germline ends. The CDR3 region is CASSHAEVLANTGELFF. CDR3 sequence (DNA): TGTGCCAGCAGCCATGCGGAGGTCCTCGCGAACACCGGGGAGCTGTTTTTT.

This clone was recorded many times. This chain joins TRBV7-2 and TRBJ2-1; 7 positions agree with TRBD1. Germline values: CDR1 SGHTA, CDR2 FQGNSA. The V segment lost 1 base and the J segment 1 base; nucleotides outside the gene matches: 4. The length of the CDR3 is 16 residues. This CDR3 is CASSLGSGQSYNEQFF. DNA of the CDR3: TGTGCCAGCAGCTTAGGCTCGGGACAGTCCTACAATGAGCAGTTCTTC. Variable domain in full (rest from reference TRBV7-2 and TRBJ2-1): GAGVSQSPSNKVTEKGKDVELRCDPISGHTALYWYRQSLGQGLEFLIYFQGNSAPDKSGLPSDRFSAERTGGSVSTLTIQRTQQEDSAVYLCASSLGSGQSYNEQFFGPGTRLTVL.

This clone was found a few times. The V gene is TRBV7-8, the J gene TRBJ1-5; D not resolved. CDR1 and CDR2 (germline): SGHVS, FQNEAQ. Trimming took 2 bases from V and 6 from J, leaving 5 bases between them. CDR3 length equals 12 residues. The CDR3 region is CASSLLLQPQHF. CDR3 DNA sequence: TGTGCCAGCAGCTTATTGCTTCAGCCCCAGCATTTT.

The V gene is TRBV20-1, the J gene TRBJ1-2; D is uncertain. Germline CDR1 reads DFQATT; CDR2 reads SNEGSKA (reference sequence). The CDR3 has 14 residues. V gave up 3 bases and J gave up 4 bases, with 15 bases separating them. The chain's CDR3 is CSASARHIVYGYTF. For the CDR3, the DNA is TGCAGTGCTAGTGCCAGACACATAGTCTATGGCTACACCTTC.

The chain combines TRBV11-2 with TRBJ2-7; 8 bases fit TRBD2. The CDR3 has 17 residues. Trimming at V came to 1 base and at J to 8 bases, leaving 16 bases not matched to a gene. Germline V lookup: CDR1 SGHAT, CDR2 FQNNGV. The CDR3 coding sequence is TGTGCCAGCAGCTTAGTGTCCCCCCCGGGCGGCGGGGGGCAGCAGTACTTC. Protein: CASSLVSPPGGGGQQYF.

This clone has a count of ten or more. The chain joins TRBV5-1 to TRBJ2-7; D remains ambiguous. V lost 0 bases, J lost 3 bases, and 7 bases lay in between. Germline V gives CDR1 SGHRS, CDR2 YFSETQ. The CDR3 extends over 13 amino acids. CDR3 DNA: TGCGCCAGCAGCTTGGGAGTGAGCTACGAGCAGTACTTC. Translating it yields CASSLGVSYEQYF.